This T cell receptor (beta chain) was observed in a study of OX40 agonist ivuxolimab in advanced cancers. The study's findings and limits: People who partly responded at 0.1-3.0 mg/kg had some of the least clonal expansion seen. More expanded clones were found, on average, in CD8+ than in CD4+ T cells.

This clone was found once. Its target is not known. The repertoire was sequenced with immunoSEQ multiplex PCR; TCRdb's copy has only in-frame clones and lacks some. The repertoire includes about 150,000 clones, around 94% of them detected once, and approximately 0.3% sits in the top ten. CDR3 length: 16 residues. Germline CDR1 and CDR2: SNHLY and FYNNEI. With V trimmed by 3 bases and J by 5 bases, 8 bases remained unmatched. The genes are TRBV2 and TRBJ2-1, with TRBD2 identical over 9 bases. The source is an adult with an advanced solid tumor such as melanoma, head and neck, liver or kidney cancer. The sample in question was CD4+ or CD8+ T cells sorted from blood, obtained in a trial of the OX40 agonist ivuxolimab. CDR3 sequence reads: CASSELGAGGNNEQFF. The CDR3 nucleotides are TGTGCCAGCAGTGAGTTGGGGGCGGGAGGGAACAATGAGCAGTTCTTC.